This T cell receptor (beta chain) was identified during a study of graft-versus-host responses after intestinal transplantation. As concerns this clone: Its antigen remains unknown.

Assay used: immunoSEQ multiplex PCR; TCRdb lists only in-frame clones, some missing. Of roughly 90,000 clones in the sample, 88% were seen once. Germline lookup yields CDR1 MDHEN and CDR2 SYDVKM. Trimming removed 6 bases from V and 5 bases from J; junction bases left unmatched: 12. This CDR3 has 16 amino acids. The specimen was unstimulated CD4+ T cells sorted from spleen or lymph node cells, collected before transplant. The sequence was obtained from a human donor who was the organ donor for an intestinal transplant. The chain joins TRBV28 to TRBJ2-5; 10 nucleotides match TRBD1. CDR3 nucleotide sequence: TGTGCCAGCAGCCTGGGACAGGGGACCTGGGGCGAGACCCAGTACTTC. It yields the protein CASSLGQGTWGETQYF.